The 31 T cell receptor beta chains given below trace back to one sample, sequenced in a study of cytomegalovirus exposure and HLA in healthy donors. This PCR relied on a set of 60 Vbeta primers and 13 Jbeta primers. This table comes from immunoSEQ multiplex PCR, and its TCRdb copy is limited to in-frame clones, with some not included. The top ten clones hold 4.5% to 7.5% of a sample with around 180,000 clones, about four fifths of them seen once. The sequencing input was PBMCs. Source of these receptors: a woman in her twenties or thirties in good health and CMV-seropositive.

The chain is built from TRBV6-5 and TRBJ2-7, with 7 bases aligning to TRBD2. Germline-derived CDR1 and CDR2 are MNHEY and SVGAGI. V dropped 6 bases and J dropped 3; count of bases not matched to a gene: 2. This CDR3 has 12 residues. This chain's CDR3 is CASRGGDYEQYF. CDR3 DNA sequence: TGTGCCAGCAGGGGGGGGGACTACGAGCAGTACTTC.

The chain employs TRBV7-9 and TRBJ2-3, with D uncertain. Deletions cut 1 base from V and 1 base from J, with 12 bases between. Per germline, CDR1 SEHNR and CDR2 FQNEAQ (reference sequence). The CDR3 contains 16 residues. The CDR3 spells CASSLGDSWGTDTQYF. The CDR3 coding sequence is TGTGCCAGCAGCTTAGGTGATAGCTGGGGCACAGATACGCAGTATTTT.

The rearrangement joins TRBV5-1 to TRBJ1-1; D perhaps matches TRBD1 (5 bases). The V end lost 0 bases, the J end lost 0 bases, and 12 bases lay between the germline ends. This CDR3 contains 16 residues. The germline gives CDR1 SGHRS, CDR2 YFSETQ. In DNA form, the CDR3 reads TGCGCCAGCAGCTTGGCCGGCGGGGGGGTGAACACTGAAGCTTTCTTT. Its protein is CASSLAGGGVNTEAFF.

The V gene is TRBV7-6, the J gene TRBJ2-7, with a possible D match to TRBD2 (6 bases). V lost 1 base and J lost 4, with 11 bases in between. Germline-derived CDR1 and CDR2 are SGHVS and FNYEAQ. The CDR3 is made up of 14 amino acids. The CDR3 DNA reads as TGTGCCAGCAGCTTAGAGGGCGGGGCGTACGAGCAGTACTTC. This gives the protein CASSLEGGAYEQYF.

The rearrangement uses TRBV5-1 and TRBJ2-3, with D perhaps matching TRBD1 (6 bases). Looked up from germline, CDR1 is SGHRS and CDR2 is YFSETQ. This CDR3 is built from 14 residues. Trimming took 2 bases from V and 2 from J, leaving 9 bases between them. Here the CDR3 reads CASSLQGNTDTQYF. The CDR3 bases are TGCGCCAGCAGCTTACAGGGAAACACAGATACGCAGTATTTT.

The chain couples TRBV6-1 to TRBJ1-1, with a weak D call TRBD1 (5 bases). Germline-derived CDR1 and CDR2 are MNHNS and SASEGT. V was clipped by 2 bases and J by 7 bases, with 11 bases between them. CDR3 size: 13 residues. The CDR3 DNA sequence: TGTGCCAGCAGTGAAAGGCAGGGTGGTGAAGCTTTCTTT. Protein: CASSERQGGEAFF.

The chain has TRBV19 and TRBJ1-2, with 9 positions matching TRBD1. V lost 6 bases and J lost 5; bases outside the gene matches: 4. CDR1 LNHDA and CDR2 SQIVND come from the germline V gene (reference sequence). This CDR3 contains 13 residues. The DNA of the CDR3 is TGTGCCAGTAGAGGGACAGGGAGGTATGGCTACACCTTC. Protein: CASRGTGRYGYTF. Drawing the rest from reference TRBV19 and TRBJ1-2, the complete variable domain is DGGITQSPKYLFRKEGQNVTLSCEQNLNHDAMYWYRQDPGQGLRLIYYSQIVNDFQKGDIAEGYSVSREKKESFPLTVTSAQKNPTAFYLCASRGTGRYGYTFGSGTRLTVV.

The rearrangement joins TRBV4-1 to TRBJ1-2, with D possibly TRBD1 on 6 matching bases. Trimming shortened V by 0 bases and J by 2 bases, and 7 bases separated the two germline ends. Looked up from germline, CDR1 is MGHRA and CDR2 is YSYEKL. This CDR3 is built from 14 residues. The CDR3, as DNA: TGCGCCAGCAGCCAAGAGGGGGCGAACTATGGCTACACCTTC. The encoded protein is CASSQEGANYGYTF.

This chain joins TRBV5-1 and TRBJ1-1, with a possible D match to TRBD1 (5 bases). The CDR3 has 15 residues. Germline lookup yields CDR1 SGHRS and CDR2 YFSETQ. Trimming shortened V by 1 base and J by 3 bases, and 13 bases separated the two germline ends. CDR3 residues: CASSLLSGKDTEAFF. CDR3 nucleotide sequence: TGCGCCAGCAGCTTGTTGTCAGGGAAAGACACTGAAGCTTTCTTT.

The chain joins TRBV7-2 to TRBJ1-6; 7 positions match TRBD1. Trimming took 5 bases from V and 10 from J; bases not matched to a gene: 8. CDR1 and CDR2 from the germline V gene are SGHTA and FQGNSA. CDR3 length: 14 residues. Here the CDR3 reads CASSERQGRSPLHF. As DNA, the CDR3 is TGTGCCAGCAGCGAACGACAGGGAAGGTCACCCCTCCACTTT.

The rearrangement uses TRBV7-3 and TRBJ2-1; D may be TRBD2 (7 bases). V was pared by 5 bases and J by 7 bases, with 18 bases between. Germline V gene sequence: CDR1 SGHTA, CDR2 FQGTGA. The CDR3 has 15 amino acids. CDR3 nucleotides: TGTGCCAGCAGCCCTATGGGGGGGCCGAGGAATGAGCAGTTCTTC. It encodes CASSPMGGPRNEQFF.

This rearrangement joins TRBV2 to TRBJ2-2; D ambiguous. The CDR3 extends over 15 amino acids. The V end was cut by 4 bases, the J end by 0 bases, with 9 bases between. The germline CDR1 and CDR2 sequences are SNHLY and FYNNEI. CDR3 sequence reads: CASSGGTANTGELFF. The CDR3, as DNA: TGTGCCAGCAGTGGAGGCACTGCGAACACCGGGGAGCTGTTTTTT.

A single count supports this clone. The chain links TRBV5-6 to TRBJ2-5, with no clear D. The end of the DNA fits TRBJ2-7 better, so the J call may be wrong. The CDR3 spans 13 residues. Germline lookup yields CDR1 SGHDT and CDR2 YYEEEE. CDR3 bases: TGTGCCAGCAGCCCCCTCGCTTCCTACGAGCAGTACTTC. Protein product: CASSPLASYEQYF.

This chain joins TRBV5-6 and TRBJ2-1; maybe TRBD1 (7 bases). CDR1 SGHDT and CDR2 YYEEEE come from the germline V gene. CDR3 length: 13 residues. The V end lost 2 bases, the J end lost 8 bases, and 11 bases lay between the germline ends. CDR3 in DNA: TGTGCCAGCAGCTTAGGAGGGGGCGATGAGCAGTTCTTC. Translated: CASSLGGGDEQFF.

The chain recombines TRBV14 with TRBJ1-1; weak D call: TRBD1 (6 bases). Germline CDR1 and CDR2: SGHDN and FVKESK. V lost 3 bases to trimming and J lost 4 bases, with 9 bases between them. The CDR3 loop spans 13 amino acids. As DNA, the CDR3 is TGTGCCAGCAGCCAGAACAGGGTCACTGAAGCTTTCTTT. It translates to CASSQNRVTEAFF. The entire variable domain, with the rest obtained from reference TRBV14 and TRBJ1-1, is as follows: EAGVTQFPSHSVIEKGQTVTLRCDPISGHDNLYWYRRVMGKEIKFLLHFVKESKQDESGMPNNRFLAERTGGTYSTLKVQPAELEDSGVYFCASSQNRVTEAFFGQGTRLTVV.

The rearrangement links TRBV6-1 to TRBJ2-3, with TRBD2 identical over 8 bases. Germline CDR1 is MNHNS and CDR2 is SASEGT. This CDR3 is 13 amino acids long. V dropped 7 bases and J dropped 3; count of bases not matched to a gene: 3. The CDR3 protein is CASKAGGTDTQYF. DNA of the CDR3: TGTGCCAGCAAGGCGGGAGGAACAGATACGCAGTATTTT.

The gene calls are TRBV4-3 and TRBJ1-1; weak D call: TRBD1 (5 bases). Germline values: CDR1 LGHNA, CDR2 YSLEER. There are 15 residues in the CDR3. The ends were cut back, 4 bases at V and 1 base at J, with 13 bases in the middle. The DNA for the CDR3 is TGCGCCAGCAGCCTAGGGCTCGGGGGGAACACTGAAGCTTTCTTT. Amino acids: CASSLGLGGNTEAFF.

The rearrangement links TRBV5-1 to TRBJ2-2; 10 bases agree with TRBD2. This CDR3 comprises 16 residues. Germline V CDR1 and CDR2: SGHRS, YFSETQ. The trim removed 9 bases at V and 0 bases at J, leaving 8 bases unmatched. For the CDR3, the DNA is TGCGCCACTTCTAGCGGGGGACCTACGAACACCGGGGAGCTGTTTTTT. Translation: CATSSGGPTNTGELFF.

This clone was seen a single time. The rearrangement links TRBV5-5 to TRBJ1-5; tentative D call: TRBD1 (5 bases). The CDR3 loop spans 15 amino acids. The V end was cut by 4 bases, the J end by 4 bases, with 15 bases between. Germline CDR1 SGHKS, CDR2 YYEKEE (reference sequence). This CDR3 is CASSGGQPQNQPQHF. As DNA, the CDR3 is TGTGCCAGCAGCGGTGGACAACCGCAAAATCAGCCCCAGCATTTT.

Points on this clone: The junction and the germline gene differ at one end; a read error may be behind it. The chain links TRBV7-7 to TRBJ2-5; weak D call: TRBD1 (6 bases). Germline CDR1 is SSHAT and CDR2 is FNYEAQ (reference sequence). CDR3 length: 12 residues. The CDR3 bases are TGTGCTAGCAGCTTACTAGGGGGGACCCAGTACTTC. Protein sequence: CASSLLGGTQYF.

J is TRBJ1-1 and V is TRBV19; possible D gene TRBD1, 6 bases. The germline CDR1 and CDR2 sequences are LNHDA and SQIVND (reference sequence). CDR3 length: 15 amino acids. The V end lost 6 bases, the J end lost 0 bases, and 14 bases lay between the germline ends. The CDR3 here is CASRDRWGMNTEAFF. In DNA, the CDR3 is TGTGCCAGTAGAGACAGGTGGGGGATGAACACTGAAGCTTTCTTT.

The chain joins TRBV20-1 to TRBJ2-5, with a tentative D call TRBD1 (5 bases). Germline V lookup: CDR1 DFQATT, CDR2 SNEGSKA (reference sequence). The V gene lost 3 bases and the J gene lost 5 bases, with 7 bases spanning the gap. The CDR3 spans 11 residues. As DNA, the CDR3 is TGCAGTGCTAGTAAGGGGGAGACCCAGTACTTC. Its translation: CSASKGETQYF.

J is TRBJ2-2 and V is TRBV18, with a weak D call TRBD1 (5 bases). Germline CDR1 KGHSH, CDR2 LQKENI. Trimming took 6 bases from V and 1 from J, leaving 12 bases between them. This CDR3 comprises 15 residues. The CDR3 region is CASSKQALNTGELFF. DNA of the CDR3: TGTGCCAGCTCCAAACAGGCGCTGAACACCGGGGAGCTGTTTTTT.

The V call is TRBV15, the J call TRBJ1-5; D is undetermined. The CDR3 contains 14 residues. Germline V gene data show CDR1 as LNHNV and CDR2 as YYDKDF (reference sequence). Trimming pared 0 bases from V and 6 bases from J, leaving 9 bases between. For the CDR3, the DNA is TGTGCCACCAGCAGAGATCTGGGGAGTCAGCCCCAGCATTTT. Protein: CATSRDLGSQPQHF.

J is TRBJ1-1 and V is TRBV6-6; a weak D match, TRBD1 (5 bases). The ends were cut back, 2 bases at V and 5 bases at J, with 12 bases in the middle. Germline assignment: CDR1 MNHNY and CDR2 SVGAGI (reference sequence). The CDR3 is made up of 14 amino acids. The DNA of the CDR3 is TGTGCCAGCAGTTACGGGTCGGGGGGTACTGAAGCTTTCTTT. Translation: CASSYGSGGTEAFF.

V is TRBV19 and J is TRBJ1-5, with D unclear. The CDR3 contains 11 residues. The germline gives CDR1 LNHDA, CDR2 SQIVND (reference sequence). V gave up 5 bases and J gave up 9 bases, with 8 bases separating them. The CDR3 DNA reads TGTGCCAGTAGTTTGTCGGGGCCCCAGCATTTT. Protein product: CASSLSGPQHF.

CDR3 coding DNA: TGTGCCAGCAGACGGCGGGAGGACCTCTACGAGCAGTACTTC. This encodes CASRRREDLYEQYF. V gene TRBV6-1 combines with J gene TRBJ2-7; 8 nucleotides align to TRBD2. J was trimmed by 3 bases and V by 6 bases; bases with no gene match: 7. The CDR3 length is 14 residues. Germline-derived CDR1 and CDR2 are MNHNS and SASEGT.

The CDR3 loop is CASSEPGQGRVRYGYTF. Written as DNA, the CDR3 is TGTGCCAGCAGTGAACCGGGACAGGGGAGAGTACGTTATGGCTACACCTTC. The chain combines TRBV6-1 with TRBJ1-2; 10 bases are shared with TRBD1. Trimming cost V 2 bases and J 5 bases; bases outside gene matches: 11. This CDR3 is built from 17 residues. The V gene's germline CDR1 is MNHNS and CDR2 SASEGT.

The genes are TRBV6-1 and TRBJ1-5; TRBD1 matches at 8 bases. Germline-derived CDR1 and CDR2 are MNHNS and SASEGT. The length of the CDR3 is 13 residues. After removal of 1 base from V and 10 bases from J, the junction contained 3 bases not matched to a gene. The CDR3 DNA follows: TGTGCCAGCAGTGAAGGCAGGGGGCAACCCCAGCATTTT. Translated, it gives CASSEGRGQPQHF.

J is TRBJ2-7 and V is TRBV6-5; tentatively, D is TRBD1 (6 bases). V gave up 7 bases and J gave up 4 bases, with 17 bases separating them. There are 14 residues in the CDR3. In germline, CDR1 is MNHEY, CDR2 SVGAGI. In DNA form, the CDR3 reads TGTGCCAGCAAGGGCACAGGGATACTATACGAGCAGTACTTC. Translation gives CASKGTGILYEQYF.

In its sample, this clone was seen once. The chain carries TRBV2 and TRBJ1-2; D gene unclear. The V gene lost 10 bases and the J gene lost 4 bases, with 22 bases spanning the gap. This CDR3 comprises 15 residues. Germline CDR1 and CDR2: SNHLY and FYNNEI. DNA of the CDR3: TGTGCCACCACCGAGGAAGGCGAAAAATTCTATGGCTACACCTTC. It translates to CATTEEGEKFYGYTF.